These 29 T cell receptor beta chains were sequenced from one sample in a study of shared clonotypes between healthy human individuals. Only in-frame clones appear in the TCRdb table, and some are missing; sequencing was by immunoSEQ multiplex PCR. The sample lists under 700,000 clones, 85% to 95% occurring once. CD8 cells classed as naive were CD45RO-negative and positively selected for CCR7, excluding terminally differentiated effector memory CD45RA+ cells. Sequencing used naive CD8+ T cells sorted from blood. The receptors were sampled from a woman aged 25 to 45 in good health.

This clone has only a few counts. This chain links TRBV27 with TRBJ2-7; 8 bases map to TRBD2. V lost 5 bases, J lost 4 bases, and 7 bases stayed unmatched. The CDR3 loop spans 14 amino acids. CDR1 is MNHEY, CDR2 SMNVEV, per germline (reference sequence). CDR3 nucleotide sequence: TGTGCCAGCAGTATCGAGATAGCGGGATACGAGCAGTACTTC. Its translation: CASSIEIAGYEQYF.

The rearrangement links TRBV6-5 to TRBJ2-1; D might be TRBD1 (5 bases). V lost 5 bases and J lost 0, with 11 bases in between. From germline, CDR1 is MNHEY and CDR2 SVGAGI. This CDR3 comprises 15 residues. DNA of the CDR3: TGTGCCAGCAGTCCTGACAGAAACTCCTACAATGAGCAGTTCTTC. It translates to CASSPDRNSYNEQFF.

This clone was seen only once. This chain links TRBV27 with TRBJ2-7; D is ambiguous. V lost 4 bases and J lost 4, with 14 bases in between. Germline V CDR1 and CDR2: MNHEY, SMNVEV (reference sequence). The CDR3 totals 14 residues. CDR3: CASSSPTSSYEQYF. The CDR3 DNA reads TGTGCCAGCAGTTCCCCTACCTCTAGTTACGAGCAGTACTTC.

The CDR3 protein is CASSLFGGSYEQYF. CDR3 DNA: TGTGCCAGCAGCTTGTTTGGTGGTTCCTACGAGCAGTACTTC. The chain uses TRBV5-6 and TRBJ2-7; D not certain. V was clipped by 1 base and J by 1 base, with 9 bases between them. Germline V gene sequence: CDR1 SGHDT, CDR2 YYEEEE. The CDR3 is 14 residues long. The entire variable domain, with the rest obtained from reference TRBV5-6 and TRBJ2-7, is as follows: DAGVTQSPTHLIKTRGQQVTLRCSPKSGHDTVSWYQQALGQGPQFIFQYYEEEERQRGNFPDRFSGHQFPNYSSELNVNALLLGDSALYLCASSLFGGSYEQYFGPGTRLTVT.

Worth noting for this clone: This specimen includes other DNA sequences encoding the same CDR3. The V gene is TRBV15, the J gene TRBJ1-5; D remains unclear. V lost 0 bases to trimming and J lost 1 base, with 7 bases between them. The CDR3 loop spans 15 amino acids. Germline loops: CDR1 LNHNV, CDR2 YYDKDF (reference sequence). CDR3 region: CATSRDLGSNQPQHF. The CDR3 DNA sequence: TGTGCCACCAGCAGAGATTTGGGGAGCAATCAGCCCCAGCATTTT.

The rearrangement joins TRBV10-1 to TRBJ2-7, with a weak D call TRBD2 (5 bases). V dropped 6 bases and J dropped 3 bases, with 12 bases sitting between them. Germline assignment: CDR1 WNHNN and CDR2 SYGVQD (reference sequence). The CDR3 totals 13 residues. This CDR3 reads CASSEGPYYEQYF. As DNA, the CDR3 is TGCGCCAGCAGCGAGGGCCCCTACTACGAGCAGTACTTC.

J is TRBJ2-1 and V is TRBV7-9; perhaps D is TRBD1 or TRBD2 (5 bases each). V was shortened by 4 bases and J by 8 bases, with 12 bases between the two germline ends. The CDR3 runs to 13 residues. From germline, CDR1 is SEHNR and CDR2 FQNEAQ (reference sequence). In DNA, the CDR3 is TGTGCCAGCAGCTCGGTAGGGGACGATGAGCAGTTCTTC. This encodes CASSSVGDDEQFF.

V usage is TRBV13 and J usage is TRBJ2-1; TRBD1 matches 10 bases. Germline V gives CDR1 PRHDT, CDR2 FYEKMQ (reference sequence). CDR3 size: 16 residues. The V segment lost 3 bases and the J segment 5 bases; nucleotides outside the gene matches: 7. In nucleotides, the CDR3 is TGTGCCAGCAGCTTTTTTTTGGACAGGGGGGACAATGAGCAGTTCTTC. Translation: CASSFFLDRGDNEQFF.

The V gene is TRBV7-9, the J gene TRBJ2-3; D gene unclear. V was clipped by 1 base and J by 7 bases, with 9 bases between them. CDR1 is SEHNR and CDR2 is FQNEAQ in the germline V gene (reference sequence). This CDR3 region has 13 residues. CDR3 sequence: CASSLEPTNTQYF. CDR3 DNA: TGTGCCAGCAGCTTAGAACCCACGAATACGCAGTATTTT.

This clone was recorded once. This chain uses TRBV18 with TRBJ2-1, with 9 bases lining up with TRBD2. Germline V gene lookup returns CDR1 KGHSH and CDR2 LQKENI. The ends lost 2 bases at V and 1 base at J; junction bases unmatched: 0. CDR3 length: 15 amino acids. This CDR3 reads CASSPAGGSYNEQFF. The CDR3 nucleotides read TGTGCCAGCTCACCAGCGGGGGGGTCCTACAATGAGCAGTTCTTC.

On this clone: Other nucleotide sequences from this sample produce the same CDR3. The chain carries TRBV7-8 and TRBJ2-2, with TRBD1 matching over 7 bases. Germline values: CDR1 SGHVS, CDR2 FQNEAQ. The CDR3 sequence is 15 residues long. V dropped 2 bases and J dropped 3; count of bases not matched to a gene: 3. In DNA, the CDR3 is TGTGCCAGCAGCTTAAGGGGGCCCGACACCGGGGAGCTGTTTTTT. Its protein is CASSLRGPDTGELFF.

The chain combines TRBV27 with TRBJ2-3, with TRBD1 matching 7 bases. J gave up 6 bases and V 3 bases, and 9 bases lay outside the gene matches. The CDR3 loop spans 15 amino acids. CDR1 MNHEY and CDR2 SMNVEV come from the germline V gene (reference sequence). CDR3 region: CASSLHTRTGDTQYF. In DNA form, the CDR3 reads TGTGCCAGCAGTTTGCACACCCGGACAGGCGATACGCAGTATTTT.

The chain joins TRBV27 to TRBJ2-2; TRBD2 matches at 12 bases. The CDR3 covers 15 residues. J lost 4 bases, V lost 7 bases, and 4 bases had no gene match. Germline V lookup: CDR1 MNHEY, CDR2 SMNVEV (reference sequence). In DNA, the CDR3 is TGTGCCAGCAAACCGGGACTAGCGGGCACCGGGGAGCTGTTTTTT. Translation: CASKPGLAGTGELFF.

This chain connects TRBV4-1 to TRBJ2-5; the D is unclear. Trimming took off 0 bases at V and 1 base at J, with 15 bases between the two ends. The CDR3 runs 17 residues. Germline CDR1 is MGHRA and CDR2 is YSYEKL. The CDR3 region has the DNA TGCGCCAGCAGCCAAGATCTCCCCCAGACACTCCAAGAGACCCAGTACTTC. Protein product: CASSQDLPQTLQETQYF.

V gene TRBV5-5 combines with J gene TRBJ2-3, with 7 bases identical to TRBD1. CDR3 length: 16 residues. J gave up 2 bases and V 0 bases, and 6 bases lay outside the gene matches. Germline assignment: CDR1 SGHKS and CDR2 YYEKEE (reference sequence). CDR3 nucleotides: TGTGCCAGCAGCTTGGATGAGACAGGGCCCACAGATACGCAGTATTTT. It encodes CASSLDETGPTDTQYF.

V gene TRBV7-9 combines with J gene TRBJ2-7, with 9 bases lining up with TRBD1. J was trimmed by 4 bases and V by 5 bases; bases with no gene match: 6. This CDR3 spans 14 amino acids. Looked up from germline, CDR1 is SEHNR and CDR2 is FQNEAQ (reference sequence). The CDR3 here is CASSLTGQGYEQYF. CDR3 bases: TGTGCCAGCAGCCTAACCGGACAGGGGTACGAGCAGTACTTC. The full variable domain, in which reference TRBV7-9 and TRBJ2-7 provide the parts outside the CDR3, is DTGVSQNPRHKITKRGQNVTFRCDPISEHNRLYWYRQTLGQGPEFLTYFQNEAQLEKSRLLSDRFSAERPKGSFSTLEIQRTEQGDSAMYLCASSLTGQGYEQYFGPGTRLTVT.

CDR3 sequence: CSVQDSHEQFF. The DNA for the CDR3 is TGCAGCGTTCAGGACAGTCATGAGCAGTTCTTC. The chain links TRBV29-1 to TRBJ2-1; weak D call: TRBD1 (6 bases). The germline V gene encodes CDR1 SQVTM and CDR2 ANQGSEA. The CDR3 is 11 amino acids. The V gene lost 5 bases and the J gene lost 8 bases, with 10 bases spanning the gap.

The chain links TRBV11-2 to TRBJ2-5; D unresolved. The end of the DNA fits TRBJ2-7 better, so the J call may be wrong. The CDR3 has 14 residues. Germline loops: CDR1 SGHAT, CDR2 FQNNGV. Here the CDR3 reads CASSLDLAGYEQYF. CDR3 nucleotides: TGTGCCAGCAGCTTAGATCTGGCAGGCTACGAGCAGTACTTC.

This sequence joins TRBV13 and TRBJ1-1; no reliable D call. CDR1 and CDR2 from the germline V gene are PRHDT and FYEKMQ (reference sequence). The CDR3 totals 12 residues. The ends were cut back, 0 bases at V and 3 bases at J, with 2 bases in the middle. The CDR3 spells CASSLGYTEAFF. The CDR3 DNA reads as TGTGCCAGCAGCTTAGGGTACACTGAAGCTTTCTTT.

This CDR3 reads CASSLIGGNSYEQYF. In DNA form, the CDR3 reads TGTGCCAGCAGCCTCATAGGGGGGAACTCCTACGAGCAGTACTTC. The V and J genes are TRBV4-2 and TRBJ2-7, with D perhaps TRBD1 or TRBD2 (6 bases each). CDR1 is LGHNA, CDR2 YNFKEQ, per germline. CDR3 length: 15 residues. The V and J ends lost 4 bases and 0 bases respectively, with 13 bases between them.

This CDR3 is CASSLDGAYNEQFF. CDR3 bases: TGTGCCAGCAGCTTAGATGGAGCCTACAATGAGCAGTTCTTC. V usage is TRBV7-6 and J usage is TRBJ2-1; D not resolved. The germline V gene encodes CDR1 SGHVS and CDR2 FNYEAQ. Trimming took 1 base from V and 2 from J, leaving 6 bases between them. The length of the CDR3 is 14 residues.

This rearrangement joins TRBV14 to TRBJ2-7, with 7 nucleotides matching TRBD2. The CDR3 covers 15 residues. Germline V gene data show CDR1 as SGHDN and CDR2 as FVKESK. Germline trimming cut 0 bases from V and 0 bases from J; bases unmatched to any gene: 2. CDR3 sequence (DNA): TGTGCCAGCAGCCAAGATGGCGGGAGCTCCTACGAGCAGTACTTC. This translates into CASSQDGGSSYEQYF.

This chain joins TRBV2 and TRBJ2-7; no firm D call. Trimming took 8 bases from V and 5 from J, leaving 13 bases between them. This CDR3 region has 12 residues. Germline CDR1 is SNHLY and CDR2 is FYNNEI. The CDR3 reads CASDKGNDEQYF. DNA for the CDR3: TGTGCCAGCGATAAAGGGAACGACGAGCAGTACTTC.

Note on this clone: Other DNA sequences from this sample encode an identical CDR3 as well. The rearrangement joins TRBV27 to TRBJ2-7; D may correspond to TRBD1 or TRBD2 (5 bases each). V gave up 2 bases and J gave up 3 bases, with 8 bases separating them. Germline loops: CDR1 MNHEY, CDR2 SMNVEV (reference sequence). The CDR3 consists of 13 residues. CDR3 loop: CASSLDGGYEQYF. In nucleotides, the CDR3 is TGTGCCAGCAGTTTAGATGGGGGCTACGAGCAGTACTTC.

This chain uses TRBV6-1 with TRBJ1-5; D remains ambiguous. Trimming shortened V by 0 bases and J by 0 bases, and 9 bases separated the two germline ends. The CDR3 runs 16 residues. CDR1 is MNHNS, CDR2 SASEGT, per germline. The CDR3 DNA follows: TGTGCCAGCAGTGAAGCGAAGACATATAGCAATCAGCCCCAGCATTTT. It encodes CASSEAKTYSNQPQHF.

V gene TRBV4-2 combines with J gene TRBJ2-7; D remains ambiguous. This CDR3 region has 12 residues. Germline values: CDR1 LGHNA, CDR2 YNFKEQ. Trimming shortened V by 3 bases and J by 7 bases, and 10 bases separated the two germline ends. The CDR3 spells CASSQQKGEQYF. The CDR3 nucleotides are TGTGCCAGCAGCCAGCAGAAGGGAGAGCAGTACTTC.

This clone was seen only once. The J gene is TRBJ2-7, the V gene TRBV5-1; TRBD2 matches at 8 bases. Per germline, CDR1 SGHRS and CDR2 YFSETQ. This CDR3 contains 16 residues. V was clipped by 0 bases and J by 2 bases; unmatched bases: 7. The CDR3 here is CASSLGPSGGPYEQYF. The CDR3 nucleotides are TGCGCCAGCAGCTTGGGGCCGAGCGGGGGTCCCTACGAGCAGTACTTC.

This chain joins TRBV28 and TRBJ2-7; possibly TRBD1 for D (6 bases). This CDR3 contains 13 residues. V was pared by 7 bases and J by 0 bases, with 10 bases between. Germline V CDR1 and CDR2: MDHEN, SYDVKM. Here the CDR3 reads CASKDSSSYEQYF. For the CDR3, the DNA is TGTGCCAGCAAGGACAGCAGCTCCTACGAGCAGTACTTC.

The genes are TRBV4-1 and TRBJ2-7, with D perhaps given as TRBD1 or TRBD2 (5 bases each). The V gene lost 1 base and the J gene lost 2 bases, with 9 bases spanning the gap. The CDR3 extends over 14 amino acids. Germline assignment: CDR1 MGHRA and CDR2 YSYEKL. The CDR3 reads CASSQVLGAYEQYF. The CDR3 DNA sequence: TGCGCCAGCAGCCAAGTTCTGGGGGCCTACGAGCAGTACTTC.